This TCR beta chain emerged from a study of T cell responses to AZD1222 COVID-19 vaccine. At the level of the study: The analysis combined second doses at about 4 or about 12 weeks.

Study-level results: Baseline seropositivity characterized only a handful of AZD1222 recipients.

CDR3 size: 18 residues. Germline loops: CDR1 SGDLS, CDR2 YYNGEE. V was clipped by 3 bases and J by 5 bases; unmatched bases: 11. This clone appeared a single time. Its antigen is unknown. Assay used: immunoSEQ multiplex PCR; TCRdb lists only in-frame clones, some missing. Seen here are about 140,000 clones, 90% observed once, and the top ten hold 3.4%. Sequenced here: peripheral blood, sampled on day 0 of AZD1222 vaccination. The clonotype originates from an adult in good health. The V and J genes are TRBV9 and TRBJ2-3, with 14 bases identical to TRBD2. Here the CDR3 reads CASSAAGTSGSGGDTQYF. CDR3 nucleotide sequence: TGTGCCAGCAGCGCCGCCGGGACTAGCGGGAGTGGGGGAGATACGCAGTATTTT.